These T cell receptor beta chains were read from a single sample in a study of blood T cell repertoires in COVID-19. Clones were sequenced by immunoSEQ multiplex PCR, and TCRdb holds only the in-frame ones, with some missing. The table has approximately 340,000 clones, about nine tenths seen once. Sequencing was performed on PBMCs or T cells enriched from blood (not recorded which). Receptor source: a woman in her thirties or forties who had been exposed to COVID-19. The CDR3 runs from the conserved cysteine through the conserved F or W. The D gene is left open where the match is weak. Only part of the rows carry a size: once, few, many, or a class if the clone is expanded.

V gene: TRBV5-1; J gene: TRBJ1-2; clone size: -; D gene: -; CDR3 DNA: TGCGCCAGCAGCCCGGGTCTTATCGGGCAGGGTACTGGCTACACCTTC; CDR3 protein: CASSPGLIGQGTGYTF
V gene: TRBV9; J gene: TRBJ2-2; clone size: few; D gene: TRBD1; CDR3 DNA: TGTGCCAGCAGCGTGAATTCGGACAGGGCGAACACCGGGGAGCTGTTTTTT; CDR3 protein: CASSVNSDRANTGELFF
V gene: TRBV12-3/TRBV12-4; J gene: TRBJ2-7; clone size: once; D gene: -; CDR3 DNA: TGTGCCAGCAGTTCCGCCGACAGACGCGAGCAGTACTTC; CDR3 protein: CASSSADRREQYF
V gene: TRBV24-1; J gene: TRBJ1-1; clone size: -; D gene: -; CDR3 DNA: TGTGCCACCAGTCAGTCCCCCCCGAACACTGAAGCTTTCTTT; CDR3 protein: CATSQSPPNTEAFF
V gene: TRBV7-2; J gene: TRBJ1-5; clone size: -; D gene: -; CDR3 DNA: TGTGCCAGCAGCTTAGTTGGACAGATTAATCAGCCCCAGCATTTT; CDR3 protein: CASSLVGQINQPQHF
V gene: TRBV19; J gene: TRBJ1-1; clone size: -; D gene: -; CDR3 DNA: TGTGCCAGTGCACCAAGGCAGGTGAACACTGAAGCTTTCTTT; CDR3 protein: CASAPRQVNTEAFF
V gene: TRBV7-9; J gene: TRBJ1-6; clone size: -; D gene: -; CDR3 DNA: TGTGCCAGCAGCCACAGGCGGGACTCACCCCTCCACTTT; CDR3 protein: CASSHRRDSPLHF
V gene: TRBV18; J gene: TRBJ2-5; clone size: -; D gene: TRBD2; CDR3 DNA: TGTGCCAGCTCACTTAGCGGGTTCAGAGAGACCCAGTACTTC; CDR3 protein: CASSLSGFRETQYF
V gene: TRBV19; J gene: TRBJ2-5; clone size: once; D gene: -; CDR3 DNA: TGTGCCAGTAGTATTCAATTAGGGGGGGGACTAGAGACCCAGTACTTC; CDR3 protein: CASSIQLGGGLETQYF
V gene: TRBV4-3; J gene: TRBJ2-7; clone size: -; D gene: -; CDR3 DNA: TGCGCCAGCAGCCAAGGGGGACACCCGACCTACGAGCAGTACTTC; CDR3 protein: CASSQGGHPTYEQYF
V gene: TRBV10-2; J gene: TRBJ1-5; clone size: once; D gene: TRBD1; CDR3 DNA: TGCGCCAGCAGCCAGAGACTGACAGGGTGGTCGAATCAGCCCCAGCATTTT; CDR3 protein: CASSQRLTGWSNQPQHF
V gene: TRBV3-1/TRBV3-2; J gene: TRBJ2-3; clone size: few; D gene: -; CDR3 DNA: TGTGCCAGCAGCCAAAACATGGACAGAGGCACAGATACGCAGTATTTT; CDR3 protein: CASSQNMDRGTDTQYF
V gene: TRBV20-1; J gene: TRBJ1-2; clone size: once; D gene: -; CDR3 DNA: TGCAGTGCTAGTTCGGGAGGGGTCTATGGCTACACCTTC; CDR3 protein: CSASSGGVYGYTF
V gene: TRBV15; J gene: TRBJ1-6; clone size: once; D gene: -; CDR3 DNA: TGTGCCACCAGCAGAGTTATAAATTCACCCCTCCACTTT; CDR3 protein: CATSRVINSPLHF
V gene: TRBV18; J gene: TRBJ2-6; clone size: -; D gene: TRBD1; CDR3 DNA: TGTGCCAGCTCACCCCCTACAGGGGGCTTTCACTCTGGGGCCAACGTCCTGACTTTC; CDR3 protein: CASSPPTGGFHSGANVLTF
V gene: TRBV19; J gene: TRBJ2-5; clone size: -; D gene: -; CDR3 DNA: TGTGCCAGTAGAGACGTTATTGCAGGGGAGACCCAGTACTTC; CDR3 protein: CASRDVIAGETQYF
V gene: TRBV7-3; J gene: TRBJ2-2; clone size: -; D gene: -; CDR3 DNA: TGTGCCAGCAGCTTAAATGGGCTCACCGGGGAGCTGTTTTTT; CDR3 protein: CASSLNGLTGELFF
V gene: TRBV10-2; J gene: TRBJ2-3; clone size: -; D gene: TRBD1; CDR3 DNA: TGCGCCAGCGGCCGACAGGGGGAGTCAGATACGCAGTATTTT; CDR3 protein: CASGRQGESDTQYF
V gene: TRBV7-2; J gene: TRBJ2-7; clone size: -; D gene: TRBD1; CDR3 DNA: TGTGCCAGCAGTCCAGGGGGCGGCTACGAGCAGTACTTC; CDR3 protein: CASSPGGGYEQYF
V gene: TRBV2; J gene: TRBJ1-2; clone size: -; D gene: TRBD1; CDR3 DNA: TGTGCCAGCAGGGGACAGGGTGCTCATGGCTACACCTTC; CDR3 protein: CASRGQGAHGYTF
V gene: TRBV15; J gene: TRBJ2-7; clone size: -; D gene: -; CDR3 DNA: TGTGCCACCAGCAGAGAGGGGGGAGGCTCCTACGAGCAGTACTTC; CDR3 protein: CATSREGGGSYEQYF
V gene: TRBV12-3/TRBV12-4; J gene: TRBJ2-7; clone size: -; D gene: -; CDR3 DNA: TGTGCCAGCAGCACCGGGAACTACGAGCAGTACTTC; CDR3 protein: CASSTGNYEQYF
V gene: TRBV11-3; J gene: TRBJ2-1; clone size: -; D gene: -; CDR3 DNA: TGTGCCAGCAGCTTAGCCTCAGGTCGCCATGAGCAGTTCTTC; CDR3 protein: CASSLASGRHEQFF
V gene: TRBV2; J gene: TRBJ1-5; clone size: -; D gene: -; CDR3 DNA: TGTGCCAGCAGGAGAGACCACCATGCGGGCCAGCCCCAGCATTTT; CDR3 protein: CASRRDHHAGQPQHF
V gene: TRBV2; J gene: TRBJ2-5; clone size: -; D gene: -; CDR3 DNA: TGTGCCAGCAGTGAATCGCAGCTAGGTTCGATAGAGACCCAGTACTTC; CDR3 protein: CASSESQLGSIETQYF
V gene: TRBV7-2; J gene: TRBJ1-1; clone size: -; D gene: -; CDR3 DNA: TGTGCCAGCAGCTTAGTGGTCCGGACAGCCACTGAAGCTTTCTTT; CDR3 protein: CASSLVVRTATEAFF
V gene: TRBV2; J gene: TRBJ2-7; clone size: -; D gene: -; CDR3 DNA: TGTGCCAGCAGTGGGGCCCGCGTGGACGAGCAGTACTTC; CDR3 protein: CASSGARVDEQYF
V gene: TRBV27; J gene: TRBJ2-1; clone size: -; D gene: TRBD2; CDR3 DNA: TGTGCCAGCAGTTTAACCCTACTAGCGGACATGAACAATGAGCAGTTCTTC; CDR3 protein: CASSLTLLADMNNEQFF
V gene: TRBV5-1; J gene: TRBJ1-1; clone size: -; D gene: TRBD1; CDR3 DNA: TGCGCCAGCAGAGGTTCCGGGACAGCGAACAAAGAAGCTTTCTTT; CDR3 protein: CASRGSGTANKEAFF
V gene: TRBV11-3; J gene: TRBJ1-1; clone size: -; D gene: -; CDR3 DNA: TGTGCCAGCAGCTCCCACATGGCAGGGCCTCCTGAAGCTTTCTTT; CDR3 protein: CASSSHMAGPPEAFF
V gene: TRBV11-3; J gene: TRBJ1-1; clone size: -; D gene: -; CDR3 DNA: TGTGCCAGCAGCTTAGTACCGGGTGGAGCTTTCTTT; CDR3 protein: CASSLVPGGAFF
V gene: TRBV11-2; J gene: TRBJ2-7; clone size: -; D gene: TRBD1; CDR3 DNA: TGTGCCAGCAGCTTAGCCAGGACAGGTCCCTACGAGCAGTACTTC; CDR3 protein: CASSLARTGPYEQYF
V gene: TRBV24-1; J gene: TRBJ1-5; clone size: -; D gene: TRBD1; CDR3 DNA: TGTGCCACCAGTGATACGAGGGGGCGGAATCAGCCCCAGCATTTT; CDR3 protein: CATSDTRGRNQPQHF
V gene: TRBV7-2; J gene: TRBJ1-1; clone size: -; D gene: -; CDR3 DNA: TGTGCCAGCAGCAAGACAGGACCGAACACTGAAGCTTTCTTT; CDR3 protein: CASSKTGPNTEAFF
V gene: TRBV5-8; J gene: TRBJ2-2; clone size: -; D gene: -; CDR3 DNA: TGTGCCAGCAGCTTGGACCAAGCCCCGGGCACCGGGGAGCTGTTTTTT; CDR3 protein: CASSLDQAPGTGELFF
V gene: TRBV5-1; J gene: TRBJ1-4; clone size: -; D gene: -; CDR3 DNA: TGCGCCAGCAGGGAACAGTCTGGTGAAAAACTGTTTTTT; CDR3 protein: CASREQSGEKLFF
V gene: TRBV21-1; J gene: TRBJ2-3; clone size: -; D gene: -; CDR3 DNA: TGTGCCAGCAGGGGTCTCCAGTTTAACGACACAGCAGATACGCAGTATTTT; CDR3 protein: CASRGLQFNDTADTQYF